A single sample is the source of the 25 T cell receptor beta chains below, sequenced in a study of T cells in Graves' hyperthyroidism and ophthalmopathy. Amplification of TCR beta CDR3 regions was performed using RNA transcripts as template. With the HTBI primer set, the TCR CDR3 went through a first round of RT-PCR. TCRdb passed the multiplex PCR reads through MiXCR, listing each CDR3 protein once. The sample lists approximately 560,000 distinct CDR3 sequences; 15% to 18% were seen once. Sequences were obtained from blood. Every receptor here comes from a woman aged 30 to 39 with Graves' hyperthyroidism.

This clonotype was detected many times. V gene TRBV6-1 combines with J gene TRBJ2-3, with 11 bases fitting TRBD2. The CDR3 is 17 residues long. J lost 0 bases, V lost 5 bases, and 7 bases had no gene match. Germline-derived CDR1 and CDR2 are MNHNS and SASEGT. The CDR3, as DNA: TGTGCCAGCAGTACCTTAGCGGGAGGGCCTAGCACAGATACGCAGTATTTT. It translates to CASSTLAGGPSTDTQYF.

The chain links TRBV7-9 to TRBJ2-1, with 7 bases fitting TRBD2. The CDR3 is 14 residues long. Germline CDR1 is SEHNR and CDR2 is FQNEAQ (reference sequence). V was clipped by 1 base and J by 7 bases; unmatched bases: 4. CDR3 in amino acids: CASSLGGGSNEQFF. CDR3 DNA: TGTGCCAGCAGCTTAGGGGGCGGGAGTAATGAGCAGTTCTTC.

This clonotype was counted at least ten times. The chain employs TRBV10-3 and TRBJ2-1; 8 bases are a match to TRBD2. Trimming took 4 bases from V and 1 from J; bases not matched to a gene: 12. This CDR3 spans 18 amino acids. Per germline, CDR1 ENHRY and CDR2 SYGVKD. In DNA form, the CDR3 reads TGTGCCATCAGTGCAAGGACTAGCACTCGACTATCCTACAATGAGCAGTTCTTC. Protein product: CAISARTSTRLSYNEQFF.

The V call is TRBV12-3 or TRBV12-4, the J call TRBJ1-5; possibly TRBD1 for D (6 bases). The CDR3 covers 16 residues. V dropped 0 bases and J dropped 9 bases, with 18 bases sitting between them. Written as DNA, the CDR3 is TGTGCCAGCAGTTTAGCGCTGGGGGGCGGCCCTGGGCCCCAGCATTTT. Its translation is CASSLALGGGPGPQHF.

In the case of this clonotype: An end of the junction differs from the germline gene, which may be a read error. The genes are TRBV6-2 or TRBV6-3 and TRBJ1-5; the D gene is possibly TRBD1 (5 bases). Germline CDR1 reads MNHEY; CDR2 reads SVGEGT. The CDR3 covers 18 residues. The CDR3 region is CASSYGTAKKYSNQPQHF. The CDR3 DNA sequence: TGTGCCAGCAGTTACGGGACCGCCAAAAAGTATAGCAATCAGCCCCAACATTTT.

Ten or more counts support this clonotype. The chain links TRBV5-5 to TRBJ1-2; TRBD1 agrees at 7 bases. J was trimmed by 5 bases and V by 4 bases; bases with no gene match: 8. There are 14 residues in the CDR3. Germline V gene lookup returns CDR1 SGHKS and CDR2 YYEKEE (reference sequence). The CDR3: CASSGTVLDYGYTF. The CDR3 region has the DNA TGTGCCAGCAGCGGGACAGTTCTCGATTATGGCTACACCTTC.

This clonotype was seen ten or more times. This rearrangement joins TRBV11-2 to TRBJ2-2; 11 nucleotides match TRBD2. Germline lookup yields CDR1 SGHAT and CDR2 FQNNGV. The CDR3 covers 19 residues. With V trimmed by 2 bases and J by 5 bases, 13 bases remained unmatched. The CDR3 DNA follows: TGTGCCAGCAGCTTATTTTTCTCGGCTAGCGGGAGGATGACCGGGGAGCTGTTTTTT. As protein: CASSLFFSASGRMTGELFF.

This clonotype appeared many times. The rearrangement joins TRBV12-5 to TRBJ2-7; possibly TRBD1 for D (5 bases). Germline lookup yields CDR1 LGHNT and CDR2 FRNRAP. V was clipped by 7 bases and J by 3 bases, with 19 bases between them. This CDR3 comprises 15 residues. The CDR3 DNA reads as TGTGCTAGTGCCAAGCTCCGGCAGGGTAGCTACGAGCAGTACTTC. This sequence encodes CASAKLRQGSYEQYF.

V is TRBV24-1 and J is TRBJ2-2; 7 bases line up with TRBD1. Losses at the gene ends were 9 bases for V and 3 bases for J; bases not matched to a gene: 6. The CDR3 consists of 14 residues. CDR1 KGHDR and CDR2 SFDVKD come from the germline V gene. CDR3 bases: TGTGCCACCTCGGGACAGTTCCACACCGGGGAGCTGTTTTTT. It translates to CATSGQFHTGELFF.

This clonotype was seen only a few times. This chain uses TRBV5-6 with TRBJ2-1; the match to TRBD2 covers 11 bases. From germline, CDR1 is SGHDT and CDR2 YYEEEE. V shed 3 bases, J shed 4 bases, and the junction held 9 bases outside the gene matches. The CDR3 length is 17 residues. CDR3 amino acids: CASSSSGRTNFYNEQFF. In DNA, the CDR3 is TGTGCCAGCAGCTCTAGCGGGAGGACAAACTTTTACAATGAGCAGTTCTTC.

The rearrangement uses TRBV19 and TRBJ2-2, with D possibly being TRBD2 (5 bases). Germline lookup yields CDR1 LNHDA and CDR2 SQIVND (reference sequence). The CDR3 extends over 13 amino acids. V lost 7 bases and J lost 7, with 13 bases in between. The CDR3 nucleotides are TGTGCCAGTATCGAGGGCGGATACGGGGAGCTGTTTTTT. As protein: CASIEGGYGELFF.

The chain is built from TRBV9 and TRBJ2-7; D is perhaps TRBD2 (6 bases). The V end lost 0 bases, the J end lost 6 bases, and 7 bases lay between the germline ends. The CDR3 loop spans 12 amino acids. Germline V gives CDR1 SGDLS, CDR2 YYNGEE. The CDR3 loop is CASSVGAGEQYF. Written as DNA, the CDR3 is TGTGCCAGCAGCGTAGGAGCGGGCGAGCAGTACTTC.

CDR3 nucleotides: TGTGCTAGTGGTTTGAGTGGGTCAGATACGCAGTATTTT. This gives the protein CASGLSGSDTQYF. The chain is built from TRBV12-5 and TRBJ2-3, with no clear D. Trimming stripped 2 bases from V and 4 bases from J, with 7 bases between. In germline, CDR1 is LGHNT, CDR2 FRNRAP. The CDR3 contains 13 residues.

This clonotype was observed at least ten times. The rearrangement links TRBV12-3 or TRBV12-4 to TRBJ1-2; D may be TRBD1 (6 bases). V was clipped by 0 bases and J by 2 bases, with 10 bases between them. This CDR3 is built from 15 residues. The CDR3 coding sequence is TGTGCCAGCAGTTTAGCCGGACAGATGAACTATGGCTACACCTTC. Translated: CASSLAGQMNYGYTF.

This CDR3 reads CASSPLELKQYF. The DNA for the CDR3 is TGTGCCAGCAGTCCTCTCGAGCTCAAGCAGTACTTC. The chain links TRBV27 to TRBJ2-7; D call uncertain. There are 12 residues in the CDR3. CDR1 and CDR2 from the germline V gene are MNHEY and SMNVEV (reference sequence). V lost 5 bases, J lost 8 bases, and 13 bases lay in between.

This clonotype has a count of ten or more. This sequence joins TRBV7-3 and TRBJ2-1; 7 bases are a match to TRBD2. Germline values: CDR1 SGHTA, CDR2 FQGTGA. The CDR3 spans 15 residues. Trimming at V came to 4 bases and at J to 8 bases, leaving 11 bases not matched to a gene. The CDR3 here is CASSSSTSRGDEQFF. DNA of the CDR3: TGTGCCAGCAGCTCCTCGACTAGCCGGGGCGATGAGCAGTTCTTC.

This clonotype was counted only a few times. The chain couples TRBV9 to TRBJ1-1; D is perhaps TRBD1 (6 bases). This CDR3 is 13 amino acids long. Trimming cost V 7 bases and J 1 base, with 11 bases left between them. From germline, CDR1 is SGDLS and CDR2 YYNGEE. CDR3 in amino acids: CASAETGNTEAFF. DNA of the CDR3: TGTGCCAGCGCGGAGACAGGGAACACTGAAGCTTTCTTT.

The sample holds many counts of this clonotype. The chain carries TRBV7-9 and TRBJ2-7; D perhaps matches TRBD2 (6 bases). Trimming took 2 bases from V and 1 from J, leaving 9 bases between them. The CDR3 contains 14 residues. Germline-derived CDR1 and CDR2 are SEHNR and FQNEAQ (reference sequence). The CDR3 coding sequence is TGTGCCAGCAGCTTATGGGACTCATCCTACGAGCAGTACTTC. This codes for CASSLWDSSYEQYF. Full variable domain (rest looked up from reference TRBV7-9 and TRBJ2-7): DTGVSQNPRHKITKRGQNVTFRCDPISEHNRLYWYRQTLGQGPEFLTYFQNEAQLEKSRLLSDRFSAERPKGSFSTLEIQRTEQGDSAMYLCASSLWDSSYEQYFGPGTRLTVT.

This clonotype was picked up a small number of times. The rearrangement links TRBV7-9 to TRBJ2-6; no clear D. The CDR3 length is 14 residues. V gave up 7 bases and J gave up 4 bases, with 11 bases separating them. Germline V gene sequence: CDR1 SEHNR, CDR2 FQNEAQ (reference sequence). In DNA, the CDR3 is TGTGCCAGCATCACAGACCCCGGGGCCAACGTCCTGACTTTC. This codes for CASITDPGANVLTF.

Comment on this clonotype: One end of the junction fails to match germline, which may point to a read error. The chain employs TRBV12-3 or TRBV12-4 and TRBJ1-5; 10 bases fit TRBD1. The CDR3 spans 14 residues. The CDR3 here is CTSSLGQGVQPQHF. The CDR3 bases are TGTACCAGCAGTTTAGGACAGGGGGTACAGCCCCAGCATTTT.

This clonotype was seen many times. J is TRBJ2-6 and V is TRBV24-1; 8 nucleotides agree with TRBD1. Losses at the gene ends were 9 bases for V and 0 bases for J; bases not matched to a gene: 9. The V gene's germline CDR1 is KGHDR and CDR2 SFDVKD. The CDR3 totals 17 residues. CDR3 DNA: TGTGCCACCGGCGGACAGGGCTCATCCTCTGGGGCCAACGTCCTGACTTTC. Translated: CATGGQGSSSGANVLTF.

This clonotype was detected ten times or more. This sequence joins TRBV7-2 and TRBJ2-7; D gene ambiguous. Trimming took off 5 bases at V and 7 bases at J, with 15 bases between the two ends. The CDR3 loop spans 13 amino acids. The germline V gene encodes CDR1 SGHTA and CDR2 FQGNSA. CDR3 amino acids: CASSRYASEEQYF. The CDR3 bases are TGTGCCAGCAGCCGTTACGCGAGTGAAGAGCAGTACTTC.

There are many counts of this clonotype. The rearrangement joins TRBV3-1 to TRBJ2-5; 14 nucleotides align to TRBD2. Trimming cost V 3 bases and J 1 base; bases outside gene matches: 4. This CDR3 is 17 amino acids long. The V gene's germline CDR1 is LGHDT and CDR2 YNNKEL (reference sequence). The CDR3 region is CASSHTTSGRAQETQYF. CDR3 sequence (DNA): TGTGCCAGCAGCCATACGACTAGCGGGAGGGCCCAAGAGACCCAGTACTTC.

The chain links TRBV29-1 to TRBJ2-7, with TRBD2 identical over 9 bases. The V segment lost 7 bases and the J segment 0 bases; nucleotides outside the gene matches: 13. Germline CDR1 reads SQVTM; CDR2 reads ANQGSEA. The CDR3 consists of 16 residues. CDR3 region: CSARTGREGRSYEQYF. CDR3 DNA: TGCAGCGCCCGAACGGGGCGGGAGGGCCGCTCCTACGAGCAGTACTTC.

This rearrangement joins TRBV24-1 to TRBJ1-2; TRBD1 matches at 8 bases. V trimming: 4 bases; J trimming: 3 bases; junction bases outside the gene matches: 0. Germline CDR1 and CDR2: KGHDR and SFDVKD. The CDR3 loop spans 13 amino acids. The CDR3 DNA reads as TGTGCCACCAGTGAGGGACAGGACTATGGCTACACCTTC. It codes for CATSEGQDYGYTF.